A single sample is the source of the 21 T cell receptor beta chains below, sequenced in a study of response to subunit inactivated influenza vaccine. TCRdb processed the RT-PCR reads anew with MiXCR; each CDR3 protein has one entry. The sample consists of about 570,000 distinct CDR3 sequences, over 9% of them appearing once. These data also featured in a second study, about T cells expressing NK-cell markers. Turning to that study: Scientists made TCR beta cDNA using 5'RACE template switching with UMIs.

The source was PBMCs from blood, collected on the day of vaccination. The source of these receptors is a man between 45 and 60 years old who received an inactivated influenza vaccine.

A remark on this clonotype: One end of the junction is discordant with germline, which a read error may explain. This chain uses TRBV12-3 or TRBV12-4 with TRBJ1-1; D ambiguous. This CDR3 has 12 amino acids. CDR3 nucleotide sequence: TGTGCCAGAAGTTCCCTTAGCACTGAAGCTTTCTTT. It encodes CARSSLSTEAFF.

For this clonotype: The junction departs from germline at one end; a sequencing error may be responsible. The chain joins TRBV20-1 to TRBJ1-6, with 7 bases that match TRBD1. Germline V gene data show CDR1 as DFQATT and CDR2 as SNEGSKA (reference sequence). CDR3 size: 16 residues. The CDR3 here is CCARDRGRGWNSPLHF. For the CDR3, the DNA is TGCTGTGCTAGAGATCGGGGCAGGGGGTGGAATTCACCCCTCCACTTT.

This chain joins TRBV12-3 or TRBV12-4 and TRBJ1-5; no definite D call. The CDR3 extends over 15 amino acids. V was cut by 5 bases and J by 1 base, with 12 bases left in between. The CDR3 loop is CASSPGGKSNQPQHF. The CDR3 nucleotides are TGTGCCAGCAGTCCAGGCGGGAAGAGCAATCAGCCCCAGCATTTT.

This clonotype was seen only a few times. The chain joins TRBV6-2 or TRBV6-3 to TRBJ1-5; possibly TRBD1 for D (5 bases). V lost 5 bases to trimming and J lost 2 bases, with 16 bases between them. Germline V gives CDR1 MNHEY, CDR2 SVGEGT. This CDR3 contains 16 residues. CDR3 nucleotides: TGTGCCAGCAGTAGATTAAGGGGTAGACGCAATCAGCCCCAGCATTTT. This translates into CASSRLRGRRNQPQHF.

The chain combines TRBV5-6 with TRBJ2-1; the match to TRBD2 covers 7 bases. CDR3 length equals 15 residues. Per germline, CDR1 SGHDT and CDR2 YYEEEE. With V trimmed by 5 bases and J by 4 bases, 9 bases remained unmatched. The CDR3 region has the DNA TGTGCCAGCAGGGGAGGGCAGGGCTTATACAATGAGCAGTTCTTC. It translates to CASRGGQGLYNEQFF.

The chain uses TRBV4-2 and TRBJ2-7; no reliable D call. With 0 bases removed from V and 3 bases from J, the gap between germline ends came to 6 bases. The CDR3 covers 13 residues. Germline loops: CDR1 LGHNA, CDR2 YNFKEQ. As DNA, the CDR3 is TGTGCCAGCAGCCAAGATGGAATCTACGAGCAGTACTTC. This gives the protein CASSQDGIYEQYF.

This sequence joins TRBV5-5 and TRBJ2-3, with a weak D call TRBD2 (5 bases). CDR1 SGHKS and CDR2 YYEKEE come from the germline V gene (reference sequence). V lost 9 bases to trimming and J lost 1 base, with 18 bases between them. The CDR3 is made up of 15 amino acids. CDR3 in DNA: TGTGCCACCGCTGATCGGGGTTCGGGCACAGATACGCAGTATTTT. It is translated as CATADRGSGTDTQYF.

This sequence joins TRBV20-1 and TRBJ2-7; D not resolved. Germline lookup yields CDR1 DFQATT and CDR2 SNEGSKA (reference sequence). The CDR3 covers 14 residues. V was shortened by 1 base and J by 0 bases, with 10 bases between the two germline ends. CDR3 sequence: CSARVYQSSYEQYF. The CDR3 DNA sequence: TGCAGTGCTAGAGTCTATCAGAGCTCCTACGAGCAGTACTTC.

This clonotype was observed a few times. V is TRBV19 and J is TRBJ2-1; D is uncertain. Per germline, CDR1 LNHDA and CDR2 SQIVND (reference sequence). The V gene lost 3 bases and the J gene lost 8 bases, with 8 bases spanning the gap. This CDR3 is built from 12 residues. The CDR3 sequence is CASSILGYEQFF. The CDR3 nucleotides read TGTGCCAGTAGTATCTTGGGGTATGAGCAGTTCTTC.

This chain uses TRBV7-8 with TRBJ1-5; TRBD1 agrees at 11 bases. Trimming at V came to 5 bases and at J to 6 bases, leaving 3 bases not matched to a gene. The CDR3 has 14 amino acids. The germline V gene encodes CDR1 SGHVS and CDR2 FQNEAQ. CDR3 nucleotides: TGTGCCAGCAGCGGGGGACAGGGGGTTCAGCCCCAGCATTTT. Its protein is CASSGGQGVQPQHF.

About this clonotype: A junction end diverges from the germline sequence, so it may reflect a read error. The DNA for the CDR3 is TGTGTCAGCAGCGACCGACTAGCGGGAGTTGATACGCAGTATTTT. It yields the protein CVSSDRLAGVDTQYF. This chain links TRBV5-4 with TRBJ2-3; 12 nucleotides line up with TRBD2. Germline V gene data show CDR1 as SGHNT and CDR2 as YYREEE (reference sequence). The CDR3 covers 15 residues.

The chain is built from TRBV9 and TRBJ2-1; maybe TRBD2 (5 bases). Trimming shortened V by 0 bases and J by 6 bases, and 10 bases separated the two germline ends. Germline assignment: CDR1 SGDLS and CDR2 YYNGEE. The CDR3 extends over 14 amino acids. CDR3 amino acids: CASSVGQGGNEQFF. The CDR3 DNA sequence: TGTGCCAGCAGCGTAGGACAAGGAGGCAATGAGCAGTTCTTC.

This clonotype was picked up a small number of times. This chain links TRBV4-2 with TRBJ2-2, with 8 nucleotides matching TRBD1. Germline trimming cut 6 bases from V and 3 bases from J; bases unmatched to any gene: 6. Germline V gives CDR1 LGHNA, CDR2 YNFKEQ. The CDR3 runs 15 residues. This CDR3 is CASSPRGPYTGELFF. Here the CDR3 DNA reads TGTGCCAGCAGTCCCAGGGGGCCGTACACCGGGGAGCTGTTTTTT.

The CDR3 bases are TGTGCCAGCAGCTTCCAGCGGGAGGTCTTTAGGAATGAGCAGTTCTTC. Translating it yields CASSFQREVFRNEQFF. The chain recombines TRBV5-6 with TRBJ2-1; TRBD2 matches 9 bases. The CDR3 runs 16 residues. Germline CDR1 and CDR2: SGHDT and YYEEEE. V was clipped by 2 bases and J by 7 bases; unmatched bases: 10.

This clonotype was counted ten times or more. The chain has TRBV5-6 and TRBJ2-1, with D perhaps TRBD1 or TRBD2 (5 bases each). The CDR3 consists of 15 residues. Germline CDR1 SGHDT, CDR2 YYEEEE. Deletions cut 0 bases from V and 4 bases from J, with 11 bases between. CDR3 residues: CASSLGGVPYNEQFF. DNA of the CDR3: TGTGCCAGCAGCTTGGGAGGGGTCCCTTACAATGAGCAGTTCTTC.

At least ten counts were recorded for this clonotype. The chain uses TRBV7-2 and TRBJ2-4; D is unclear. Germline-derived CDR1 and CDR2 are SGHTA and FQGNSA. The CDR3 has 17 amino acids. V lost 1 base and J 0 bases, leaving 13 bases between the germline ends. The DNA of the CDR3 is TGTGCCAGCAGCTTAGGCATCGACCGACTAGCCAAAAACATTCAGTACTTC. Translation: CASSLGIDRLAKNIQYF.

The chain carries TRBV19 and TRBJ2-3; D is possibly TRBD2 (6 bases). Germline CDR1 and CDR2: LNHDA and SQIVND (reference sequence). The CDR3 is 14 residues long. With 10 bases removed from V and 0 bases from J, the gap between germline ends came to 14 bases. The CDR3 loop is CATGDFTSTDTQYF. The DNA of the CDR3 is TGTGCCACGGGGGACTTTACAAGCACAGATACGCAGTATTTT.

A few counts support this clonotype. V is TRBV20-1 and J is TRBJ1-1, with D possibly TRBD1 on 5 matching bases. CDR1 and CDR2 (germline): DFQATT, SNEGSKA (reference sequence). With 4 bases removed from V and 3 bases from J, the gap between germline ends came to 15 bases. This CDR3 has 14 amino acids. The CDR3 protein is CSAKTDSPDTEAFF. In nucleotides, the CDR3 is TGCAGTGCTAAAACCGACAGCCCTGACACTGAAGCTTTCTTT.

Many counts were recorded for this clonotype. The chain has TRBV5-1 and TRBJ2-7; D is unclear. Per germline, CDR1 SGHRS and CDR2 YFSETQ. CDR3 length: 15 amino acids. V lost 0 bases to trimming and J lost 0 bases, with 10 bases between them. CDR3 in amino acids: CASSLGVSSSYEQYF. The CDR3 region has the DNA TGCGCCAGCAGCTTGGGTGTTAGCAGCTCCTACGAGCAGTACTTC.

The chain joins TRBV12-3 or TRBV12-4 to TRBJ1-3, with 8 bases that match TRBD1. The length of the CDR3 is 18 residues. Trimming at V came to 6 bases and at J to 4 bases, leaving 17 bases not matched to a gene. The CDR3 sequence: CASSFAAGTGSSGNTIYF. The CDR3 bases are TGTGCCAGCAGCTTCGCCGCCGGGACAGGATCTTCCGGAAACACCATATATTTT.

This clonotype was found a few times. The rearrangement links TRBV7-2 to TRBJ2-7; 10 positions agree with TRBD2. The CDR3 is made up of 16 amino acids. V shed 5 bases, J shed 0 bases, and the junction held 7 bases outside the gene matches. CDR1 and CDR2 from the germline V gene are SGHTA and FQGNSA. CDR3 sequence reads: CASSRGGTSASYEQYF. DNA for the CDR3: TGTGCCAGCAGCCGGGGGGGGACTAGCGCCTCCTACGAGCAGTACTTC.